The 18 T cell receptor beta chains listed next were all sequenced from one sample in a study of T cells after yellow fever vaccination. TCRdb independently ran MiXCR on the 5' RACE reads; one entry per CDR3 protein. The sample comprises about 330,000 distinct CDR3 sequences, over 4% of which are singletons, and just under 25% rests with the top ten. Sequencing used PBMCs, obtained 5 days after the yellow fever booster vaccination. The source is a young man who received the YFV17D yellow fever vaccine.

The chain employs TRBV2 and TRBJ2-2; TRBD1 might be the D (6 bases). Germline CDR1 is SNHLY and CDR2 is FYNNEI. The CDR3 extends over 15 amino acids. Trimming removed 6 bases from V and 5 bases from J, with 16 bases in between. DNA of the CDR3: TGTGCCAGCAGGCCCAGCAGGGGTGGAACCGGGGAGCTGTTTTTT. As protein: CASRPSRGGTGELFF.

This clonotype was recorded at least ten times. V gene TRBV12-3 or TRBV12-4 combines with J gene TRBJ1-1; D remains unclear. Trimming stripped 3 bases from V and 1 base from J, with 6 bases between. The CDR3 covers 13 residues. CDR3 bases: TGTGCCAGCAGTTTTCGGCCGAACACTGAAGCTTTCTTT. This gives the protein CASSFRPNTEAFF.

This clonotype was recorded many times. The V gene is TRBV24-1, the J gene TRBJ2-1, with a possible D match to TRBD1 (5 bases). V was trimmed by 5 bases and J by 4 bases, leaving 17 bases between them. CDR1 and CDR2 from the germline V gene are KGHDR and SFDVKD. This CDR3 has 16 amino acids. The CDR3 nucleotides are TGTGCCACCAGTGGCGATCGCGCCAGGGAATACAATGAGCAGTTCTTC. Protein: CATSGDRAREYNEQFF.

V usage is TRBV20-1 and J usage is TRBJ2-4; 7 bases agree with TRBD2. Germline-derived CDR1 and CDR2 are DFQATT and SNEGSKA (reference sequence). After removal of 6 bases from V and 8 bases from J, the junction contained 7 bases not matched to a gene. The CDR3 extends over 12 amino acids. This CDR3 reads CSAREAGDIQYF. The CDR3 bases are TGCAGTGCCCGGGAGGCAGGTGACATTCAGTACTTC.

This chain connects TRBV13 to TRBJ1-3; tentative D call: TRBD1 (5 bases). This CDR3 has 16 residues. From germline, CDR1 is PRHDT and CDR2 FYEKMQ (reference sequence). The V gene lost 1 base and the J gene lost 2 bases, with 12 bases spanning the gap. The CDR3 nucleotides are TGTGCCAGCAGCTTAGTTCCCGGGGCCCCTGGAAACACCATATATTTT. This codes for CASSLVPGAPGNTIYF.

The sample holds many counts of this clonotype. The chain has TRBV7-9 and TRBJ1-3, with D hard to call. The CDR3 runs to 11 residues. CDR1 and CDR2 from the germline V gene are SEHNR and FQNEAQ (reference sequence). Trimming removed 5 bases from V and 8 bases from J, with 7 bases in between. The DNA for the CDR3 is TGTGCCAGCAGCCCCCGCTACACCATATATTTT. Translating gives CASSPRYTIYF.

This clonotype has a handful of counts. This chain connects TRBV5-5 to TRBJ1-6, with D perhaps TRBD1 (6 bases). The V gene lost 4 bases and the J gene lost 2 bases, with 13 bases spanning the gap. This CDR3 spans 16 amino acids. Germline V CDR1 and CDR2: SGHKS, YYEKEE (reference sequence). The CDR3 bases are TGTGCCAGCAGCCTGGGAGGGGGTACCTATAATTCACCCCTCCACTTT. Encoded protein: CASSLGGGTYNSPLHF.

The gene calls are TRBV7-9 and TRBJ2-1; D remains unclear. The V end was cut by 2 bases, the J end by 2 bases, with 13 bases between. The CDR3 extends over 16 amino acids. The germline gives CDR1 SEHNR, CDR2 FQNEAQ (reference sequence). The CDR3 sequence: CASSLLVFRTYNEQFF. The CDR3 nucleotides are TGTGCCAGCAGCTTACTCGTTTTTAGGACCTACAATGAGCAGTTCTTC.

This clonotype was detected many times. The chain employs TRBV5-1 and TRBJ2-7, with TRBD1 matching over 11 bases. V dropped 3 bases and J dropped 3; count of bases not matched to a gene: 11. Germline CDR1 SGHRS, CDR2 YFSETQ. The CDR3 covers 17 residues. CDR3 DNA sequence: TGCGCCAGCAGCTGGGGGCCAACCGGGACAGGGGGCTACGAGCAGTACTTC. Amino acid sequence: CASSWGPTGTGGYEQYF.

This clonotype was picked up many times. The genes are TRBV12-3 or TRBV12-4 and TRBJ2-3; 8 bases line up with TRBD1. Trimming took 5 bases from V and 0 from J; bases not matched to a gene: 7. The CDR3 consists of 16 residues. The CDR3 region is CASSLDRQGSTDTQYF. The CDR3 DNA reads TGTGCCAGCAGTCTCGATCGACAGGGGAGCACAGATACGCAGTATTTT.

This sequence joins TRBV2 and TRBJ1-5; D is possibly TRBD1 (5 bases). This CDR3 is 14 amino acids long. CDR1 is SNHLY and CDR2 is FYNNEI in the germline V gene. V lost 4 bases to trimming and J lost 1 base, with 8 bases between them. CDR3 region: CASSVRASNQPQHF. The CDR3 nucleotides read TGTGCCAGCAGTGTCAGGGCAAGCAATCAGCCCCAGCATTTT.

This clonotype was counted only a few times. This rearrangement joins TRBV12-3 or TRBV12-4 to TRBJ2-4; D is unresolved. The CDR3 loop spans 12 amino acids. V dropped 6 bases and J dropped 12 bases, with 15 bases sitting between them. CDR3 coding DNA: TGTGCCAGCAGCACTACGGGTTTCCGTCAGTACTTC. Protein sequence: CASSTTGFRQYF.

The sample holds a few counts of this clonotype. CDR3 nucleotides: TGCGCCAGCAGCCTGGACAGGTTGAATTCACCCCTCCACTTT. Translation gives CASSLDRLNSPLHF. V and J are TRBV4-1 and TRBJ1-6; 7 bases align to TRBD1. Germline CDR1 reads MGHRA; CDR2 reads YSYEKL. CDR3 length: 14 amino acids. V was clipped by 4 bases and J by 7 bases; unmatched bases: 4.

This clonotype was observed at least ten times. The chain joins TRBV20-1 to TRBJ2-6; 10 bases are shared with TRBD1. Germline CDR1 reads DFQATT; CDR2 reads SNEGSKA (reference sequence). After removal of 2 bases from V and 2 bases from J, the junction contained 12 bases not matched to a gene. CDR3 length: 19 amino acids. DNA of the CDR3: TGCAGTGCTAGATTTACCGGGACAGGGGCGATCACTGGGGCCAACGTCCTGACTTTC. It translates to CSARFTGTGAITGANVLTF.

This clonotype was found many times. The rearrangement links TRBV12-3 or TRBV12-4 to TRBJ2-5; 9 nucleotides line up with TRBD2. With V trimmed by 6 bases and J by 2 bases, 7 bases remained unmatched. The CDR3 consists of 15 residues. The CDR3 here is CASRVSGGNQETQYF. The CDR3 DNA reads TGTGCCAGCAGAGTTAGCGGGGGAAATCAAGAGACCCAGTACTTC.

This CDR3 is CASSLGLAKDTQYF. The DNA of the CDR3 is TGTGCCAGCAGCTTGGGACTAGCAAAAGATACGCAGTATTTT. The genes are TRBV5-5 and TRBJ2-3; 7 bases match TRBD2. V was clipped by 0 bases and J by 5 bases; unmatched bases: 3. Germline values: CDR1 SGHKS, CDR2 YYEKEE (reference sequence). This CDR3 contains 14 residues.

The V gene is TRBV20-1, the J gene TRBJ1-4, with D perhaps matching TRBD1 (6 bases). V dropped 1 base and J dropped 4 bases, with 10 bases sitting between them. CDR1 and CDR2 from the germline V gene are DFQATT and SNEGSKA (reference sequence). CDR3 length equals 14 residues. The CDR3 sequence: CSARGQGFNEKLFF. CDR3 nucleotides: TGCAGTGCTAGAGGGCAGGGGTTTAATGAAAAACTGTTTTTT.

This clonotype was seen at least ten times. This chain uses TRBV2 with TRBJ2-2, with D maybe TRBD2 (5 bases). The CDR3 covers 14 residues. V lost 4 bases and J 5 bases, leaving 11 bases between the germline ends. Germline CDR1 reads SNHLY; CDR2 reads FYNNEI. The CDR3 region has the DNA TGTGCCAGCAGTGCTTACGGGAAGACCGGGGAGCTGTTTTTT. Translating it yields CASSAYGKTGELFF.